The 12 T cell receptor beta chains presented below share a single source sample, sequenced in a study of blood T cells in healthy people across ages. A J-beta primer mix and a sample-barcoded 5' primer were used in a second PCR of about 7 to 12 cycles. TCRdb recomputed calls from the 5' RACE reads with MiXCR, one row per CDR3 protein. The table includes about 1.6 million distinct CDR3 sequences, roughly 30% detected once. Specimen: blood. Source of these receptors: a woman aged 25 to 39 in good health.

This clonotype was recorded many times. The chain recombines TRBV12-3 or TRBV12-4 with TRBJ2-7, with 9 bases aligning to TRBD2. Trimming at V came to 4 bases and at J to 3 bases, leaving 4 bases not matched to a gene. This CDR3 region has 14 residues. CDR3 sequence: CASSSSGAGYEQYF. DNA for the CDR3: TGTGCCAGCAGTTCTAGCGGGGCGGGCTACGAGCAGTACTTC.

The chain has TRBV5-1 and TRBJ1-1; weak D call: TRBD1 (6 bases). From germline, CDR1 is SGHRS and CDR2 YFSETQ. This CDR3 spans 14 amino acids. The V gene lost 0 bases and the J gene lost 8 bases, with 14 bases spanning the gap. For the CDR3, the DNA is TGCGCCAGCAGCTTGGTGGACAGCGATCTAGAAGCTTTCTTT. Protein: CASSLVDSDLEAFF.

CDR3 residues: CASRLGRLGGEVEQYF. CDR3 DNA sequence: TGTGCCAGCAGATTGGGCAGACTAGGTGGTGAAGTCGAGCAGTACTTC. V usage is TRBV2 and J usage is TRBJ2-7, with D perhaps TRBD2 (6 bases). V was cut by 6 bases and J by 6 bases, with 24 bases left in between. Germline CDR1 reads SNHLY; CDR2 reads FYNNEI. This CDR3 is 16 amino acids long.

This clonotype was observed a handful of times. This chain connects TRBV7-2 to TRBJ2-1, with 9 bases matching TRBD2. Germline trimming cut 5 bases from V and 3 bases from J; bases unmatched to any gene: 11. CDR1 and CDR2 (germline): SGHTA, FQGNSA. The CDR3 runs to 17 residues. The CDR3 DNA sequence: TGTGCCAGCAGCGGAGCAATAGGACTAGCGAGCTACAATGAGCAGTTCTTC. Its translation: CASSGAIGLASYNEQFF.

Details on this clonotype: A read error may explain this, as a much larger clone is one base away. This chain links TRBV10-3 with TRBJ2-7; the D is unclear. The germline CDR1 and CDR2 sequences are ENHRY and SYGVKD. The CDR3 sequence is 14 residues long. V was shortened by 6 bases and J by 2 bases, with 14 bases between the two germline ends. CDR3 in amino acids: CAISRVDGTYEQYF. In DNA form, the CDR3 reads TGTGCCATCAGCCGTGTGGACGGTACCTACGAGCAGTACTTC.

V gene TRBV12-3 or TRBV12-4 combines with J gene TRBJ1-4; D remains ambiguous. This CDR3 is built from 17 residues. Deletions cut 2 bases from V and 2 bases from J, with 15 bases between. The CDR3 sequence: CASSLTGWRETNEKLFF. The CDR3 bases are TGTGCCAGCAGTTTAACGGGGTGGAGGGAGACTAATGAAAAACTGTTTTTT.

The chain couples TRBV7-2 to TRBJ2-1; 7 bases map to TRBD2. The germline V gene encodes CDR1 SGHTA and CDR2 FQGNSA. CDR3 length: 13 amino acids. With V trimmed by 3 bases and J by 10 bases, 6 bases remained unmatched. The CDR3 nucleotides are TGTGCCAGCAGCTTGATCCGGGGGGTAGAGCAGTTCTTC. Amino acids: CASSLIRGVEQFF.

CDR3 sequence: CAISETGTLSSYEQYF. Written as DNA, the CDR3 is TGTGCCATCAGTGAGACCGGGACTTTAAGCTCCTACGAGCAGTACTTC. This chain connects TRBV10-3 to TRBJ2-7; D is possibly TRBD2 (6 bases). The CDR3 runs 16 residues. Germline V lookup: CDR1 ENHRY, CDR2 SYGVKD. V was trimmed by 2 bases and J by 0 bases, leaving 14 bases between them.

This clonotype was counted only a few times. The rearrangement uses TRBV20-1 and TRBJ2-1; the D gene is possibly TRBD2 (6 bases). V lost 6 bases, J lost 0 bases, and 15 bases lay in between. Germline V gene lookup returns CDR1 DFQATT and CDR2 SNEGSKA (reference sequence). The CDR3 extends over 15 amino acids. CDR3 nucleotide sequence: TGCAGTGCCCCGCGGGACTCAAGCTCCTACAATGAGCAGTTCTTC. Protein product: CSAPRDSSSYNEQFF.

A note on this clonotype: The junction shows a germline mismatch at one end, possibly a read error. The gene calls are TRBV14 and TRBJ2-1, with 7 nucleotides matching TRBD2. The germline gives CDR1 SGHDN, CDR2 FVKESK. This CDR3 is 17 amino acids long. In DNA form, the CDR3 reads TGTGCCAGCGGCCAAGTAAGCGGGGAAGTCTCCTACAATGAGCAGTTCTTC. Amino acid sequence: CASGQVSGEVSYNEQFF. Drawing the rest from reference TRBV14 and TRBJ2-1, the complete variable domain is EAGVTQFPSHSVIEKGQTVTLRCDPISGHDNLYWYRRVMGKEIKFLLHFVKESKQDESGMPNNRFLAERTGGTYSTLKVQPAELEDSGVYFCASGQVSGEVSYNEQFFGPGTRLTVL.

This clonotype has more than one count but fewer than ten. The chain combines TRBV7-3 with TRBJ2-1, with 7 bases identical to TRBD1. V shed 2 bases and J 3 bases; nucleotides not matched to a gene: 4. The CDR3 covers 15 residues. CDR1 is SGHTA and CDR2 is FQGTGA in the germline V gene. The CDR3 region has the DNA TGTGCCAGCAGCTTAGTAGGGGGCCACTACAATGAGCAGTTCTTC. Residues: CASSLVGGHYNEQFF.

This clonotype turned up a few times. The chain carries TRBV29-1 and TRBJ2-3; 7 bases map to TRBD1. Germline assignment: CDR1 SQVTM and CDR2 ANQGSEA. The CDR3 has 14 residues. Trimming cost V 6 bases and J 1 base; bases outside gene matches: 7. The CDR3 coding sequence is TGCAGCGTGGTGACAGGGACCCGCACAGATACGCAGTATTTT. Translated: CSVVTGTRTDTQYF.